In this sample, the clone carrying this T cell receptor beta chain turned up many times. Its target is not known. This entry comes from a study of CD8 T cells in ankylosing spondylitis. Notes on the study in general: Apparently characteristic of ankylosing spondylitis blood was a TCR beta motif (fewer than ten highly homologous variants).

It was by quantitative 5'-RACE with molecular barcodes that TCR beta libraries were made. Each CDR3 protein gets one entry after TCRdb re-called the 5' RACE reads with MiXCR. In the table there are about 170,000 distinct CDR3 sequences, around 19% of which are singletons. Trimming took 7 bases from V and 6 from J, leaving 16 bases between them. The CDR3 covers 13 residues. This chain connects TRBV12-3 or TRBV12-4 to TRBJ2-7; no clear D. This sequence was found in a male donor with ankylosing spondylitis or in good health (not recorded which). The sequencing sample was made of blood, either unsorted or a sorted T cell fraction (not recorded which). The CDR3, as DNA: TGTGCCAGCACCCGGAACAGTGCAGGCGAGCAGTACTTC. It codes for CASTRNSAGEQYF.